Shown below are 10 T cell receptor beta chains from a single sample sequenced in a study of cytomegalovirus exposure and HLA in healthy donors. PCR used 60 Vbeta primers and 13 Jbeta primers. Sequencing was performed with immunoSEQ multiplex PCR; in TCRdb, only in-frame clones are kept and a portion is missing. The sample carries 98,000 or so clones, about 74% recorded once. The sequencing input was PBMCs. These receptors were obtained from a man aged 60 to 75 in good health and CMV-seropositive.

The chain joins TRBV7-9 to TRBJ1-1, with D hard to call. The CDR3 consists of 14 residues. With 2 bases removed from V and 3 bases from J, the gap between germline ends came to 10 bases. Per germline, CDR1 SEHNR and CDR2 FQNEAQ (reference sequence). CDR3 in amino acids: CASSLSGTYTEAFF. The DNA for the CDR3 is TGTGCCAGCAGCTTATCGGGTACCTACACTGAAGCTTTCTTT. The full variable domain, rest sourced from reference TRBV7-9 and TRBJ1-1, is DTGVSQNPRHKITKRGQNVTFRCDPISEHNRLYWYRQTLGQGPEFLTYFQNEAQLEKSRLLSDRFSAERPKGSFSTLEIQRTEQGDSAMYLCASSLSGTYTEAFFGQGTRLTVV.

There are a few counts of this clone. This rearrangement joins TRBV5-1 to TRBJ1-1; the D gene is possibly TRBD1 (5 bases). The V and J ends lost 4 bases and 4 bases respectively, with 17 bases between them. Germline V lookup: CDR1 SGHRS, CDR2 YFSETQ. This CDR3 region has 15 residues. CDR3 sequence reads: CASSNVPGGSTEAFF. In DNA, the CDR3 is TGCGCCAGCAGCAACGTCCCGGGGGGTTCCACTGAAGCTTTCTTT. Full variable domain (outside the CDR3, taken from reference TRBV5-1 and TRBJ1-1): KAGVTQTPRYLIKTRGQQVTLSCSPISGHRSVSWYQQTPGQGLQFLFEYFSETQRNKGNFPGRFSGRQFSNSRSEMNVSTLELGDSALYLCASSNVPGGSTEAFFGQGTRLTVV.

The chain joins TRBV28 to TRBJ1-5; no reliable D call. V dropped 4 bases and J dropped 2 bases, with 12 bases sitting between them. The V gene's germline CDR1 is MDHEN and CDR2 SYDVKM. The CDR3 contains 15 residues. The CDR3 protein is CASSSSHGGNQPQHF. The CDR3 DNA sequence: TGTGCCAGCAGTTCGTCGCACGGTGGCAATCAGCCCCAGCATTTT. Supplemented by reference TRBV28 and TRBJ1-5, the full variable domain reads DVKVTQSSRYLVKRTGEKVFLECVQDMDHENMFWYRQDPGLGLRLIYFSYDVKMKEKGDIPEGYSVSREKKERFSLILESASTNQTSMYLCASSSSHGGNQPQHFGDGTRLSIL.

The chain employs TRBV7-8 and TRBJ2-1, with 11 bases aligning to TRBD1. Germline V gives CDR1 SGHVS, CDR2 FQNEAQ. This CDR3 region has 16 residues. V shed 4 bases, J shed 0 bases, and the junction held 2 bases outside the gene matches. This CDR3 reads CASSSGTGGSYNEQFF. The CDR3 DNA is TGTGCCAGCAGCTCCGGGACAGGGGGCTCCTACAATGAGCAGTTCTTC.

The CDR3 loop is CASSRGVNEQFF. The DNA of the CDR3 is TGTGCCAGCAGCCGCGGGGTCAATGAGCAGTTCTTC. The rearrangement uses TRBV7-6 and TRBJ2-1, with D perhaps TRBD2 (6 bases). Looked up from germline, CDR1 is SGHVS and CDR2 is FNYEAQ. The CDR3 covers 12 residues. V lost 5 bases and J lost 6, with 8 bases in between. Combining the CDR3 with reference TRBV7-6 and TRBJ2-1 gives the whole variable domain GAGVSQSPRYKVTKRGQDVALRCDPISGHVSLYWYRQALGQGPEFLTYFNYEAQQDKSGLPNDRFSAERPEGSISTLTIQRTEQRDSAMYRCASSRGVNEQFFGPGTRLTVL.

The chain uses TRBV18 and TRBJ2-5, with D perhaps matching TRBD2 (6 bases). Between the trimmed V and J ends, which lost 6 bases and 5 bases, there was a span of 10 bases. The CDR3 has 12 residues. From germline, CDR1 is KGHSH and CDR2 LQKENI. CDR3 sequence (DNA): TGTGCCAGCTCGGAGGGGACGGAGACCCAGTACTTC. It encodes CASSEGTETQYF.

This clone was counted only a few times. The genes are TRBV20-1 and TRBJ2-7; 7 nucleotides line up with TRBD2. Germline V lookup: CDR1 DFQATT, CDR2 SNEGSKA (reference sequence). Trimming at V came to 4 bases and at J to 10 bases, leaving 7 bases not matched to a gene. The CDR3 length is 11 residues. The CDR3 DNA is TGCAGTGCTACTCTTGCGGGGGATCAGTACTTC. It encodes CSATLAGDQYF.

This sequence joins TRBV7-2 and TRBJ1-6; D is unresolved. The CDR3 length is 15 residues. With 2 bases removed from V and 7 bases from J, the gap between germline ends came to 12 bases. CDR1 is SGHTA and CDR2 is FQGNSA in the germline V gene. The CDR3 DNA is TGTGCCAGCAGCTTATTTCCTCGCGGGAATTCACCCCTCCACTTT. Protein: CASSLFPRGNSPLHF. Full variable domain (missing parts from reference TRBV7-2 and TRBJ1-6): GAGVSQSPSNKVTEKGKDVELRCDPISGHTALYWYRQSLGQGLEFLIYFQGNSAPDKSGLPSDRFSAERTGGSVSTLTIQRTQQEDSAVYLCASSLFPRGNSPLHFGNGTRLTVT.

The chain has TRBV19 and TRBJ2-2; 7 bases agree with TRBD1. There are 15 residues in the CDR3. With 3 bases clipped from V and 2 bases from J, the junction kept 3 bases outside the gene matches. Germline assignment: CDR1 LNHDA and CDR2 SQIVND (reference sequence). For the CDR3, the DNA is TGTGCCAGTAGTATCACAGGGGTTAACACCGGGGAGCTGTTTTTT. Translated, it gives CASSITGVNTGELFF.

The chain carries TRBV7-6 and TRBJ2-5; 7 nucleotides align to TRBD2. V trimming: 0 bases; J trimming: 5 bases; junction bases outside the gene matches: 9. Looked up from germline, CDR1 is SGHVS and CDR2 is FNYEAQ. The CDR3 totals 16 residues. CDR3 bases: TGTGCCAGCAGCTTAGCGCGGGCTAGCGGAGGGGAGACCCAGTACTTC. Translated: CASSLARASGGETQYF.